This passage covers 5 T cell receptor beta chains from one sample sequenced in a study of shared clonotypes between healthy human individuals. Here immunoSEQ multiplex PCR was the method, and the copy in TCRdb shows in-frame clones only, minus some. The sample includes roughly 500,000 clones, approximately 85% of them seen just once. Sequenced sample: PBMCs. These receptors came from a woman aged 40 to 55 in good health. Some clones in this sample may be carry-over from other donors' samples.

The CDR3 loop reads CASSPRADSLNTEAFF. The CDR3 DNA follows: TGTGCCAGCAGCCCCCGGGCTGACTCCTTAAACACTGAAGCTTTCTTT. V is TRBV9 and J is TRBJ1-1; D is unresolved. This CDR3 has 16 amino acids. V was trimmed by 4 bases and J by 2 bases, leaving 18 bases between them. The germline V gene encodes CDR1 SGDLS and CDR2 YYNGEE.

The chain couples TRBV7-9 to TRBJ2-7, with 12 bases fitting TRBD2. CDR3 length equals 19 residues. The germline V gene has CDR1 SEHNR and CDR2 FQNEAQ (reference sequence). Trimming took 5 bases from V and 2 from J; bases not matched to a gene: 16. The CDR3 DNA reads as TGTGCCAGCAGCCGTTTTTTGGAAACCGGACTAGCGGGGACCTACGAGCAGTACTTC. Translated, it gives CASSRFLETGLAGTYEQYF.

The rearrangement links TRBV27 to TRBJ2-2, with D hard to call. Trimming took 1 base from V and 2 from J, leaving 5 bases between them. Germline V gives CDR1 MNHEY, CDR2 SMNVEV (reference sequence). CDR3 length: 14 residues. The DNA of the CDR3 is TGTGCCAGCAGTTTATGGGGTAACACCGGGGAGCTGTTTTTT. Translation gives CASSLWGNTGELFF.

This chain links TRBV7-8 with TRBJ2-1; D gene ambiguous. V was cut by 1 base and J by 0 bases, with 10 bases left in between. CDR1 is SGHVS and CDR2 is FQNEAQ in the germline V gene. CDR3 size: 16 residues. DNA of the CDR3: TGTGCCAGCAGCTTAGGTCCCTTTTCCTCCTACAATGAGCAGTTCTTC. Translation gives CASSLGPFSSYNEQFF.

The chain is built from TRBV18 and TRBJ2-5; 7 positions match TRBD1. Germline V gives CDR1 KGHSH, CDR2 LQKENI. There are 15 residues in the CDR3. V trimming: 5 bases; J trimming: 2 bases; junction bases outside the gene matches: 8. The CDR3 coding sequence is TGTGCCAGCTCAACCATGCCGGGACAGCAAGAGACCCAGTACTTC. This sequence encodes CASSTMPGQQETQYF.